The sequence of this T cell receptor beta chain was determined in a study of patients and donors after allogeneic stem cell transplantation. In this sample, this clonotype turned up a few times. Trimming cost V 3 bases and J 1 base, with 10 bases left between them. Germline V gives CDR1 GTSNPN, CDR2 SVGIG (reference sequence). This CDR3 has 13 amino acids. MiXCR was run by TCRdb on the RT-PCR reads, yielding one entry per CDR3 protein. The sample holds about 960,000 distinct CDR3 sequences, more than 15% seen once. This clonotype was obtained from a human donor who was either an allogeneic HSCT recipient or a stem cell or donor lymphocyte infusion donor (not recorded which). It is not recorded whose cells these are; they may come from a transplant donor. Sample: blood, either unsorted or a sorted T cell fraction (not recorded which). The chain carries TRBV30 and TRBJ2-7; no firm D call. The CDR3 reads CAWRYHSSYEQYF. CDR3 sequence (DNA): TGTGCCTGGAGATACCACAGTTCCTACGAGCAGTACTTC.